Described below is a single T cell receptor (beta chain) sequence and its context. As yet, its antigen is unknown. This sample is part of a study of CD4 T cells in relation to SARS-CoV-2 and coronaviruses. Study background: Crossreactive spike epitopes shared across donors were mapped to their HLA restriction.

This CDR3 region has 16 residues. V gave up 6 bases and J gave up 5 bases; unmatched junction bases: 13. Looked up from germline, CDR1 is SGHTA and CDR2 is FQGTGA. Before the COVID-19 pandemic, during about 2010-2019, CD4+ T cells were taken from unexposed donors. Naive and memory CD4+ T cell DNA was deep-sequenced without culture. Data came from immunoSEQ multiplex PCR; TCRdb stores just in-frame clones and leaves some out. The sample has 55,000 to 70,000 clones; more than 80% are singletons. Study outcomes and limitations: No crossreactivity against non-spike viral proteins was tested here. Monoreactive clones expanded significantly more to SARS-CoV-2 than crossreactive clones did.

The specimen was naive CD4+ T cells from PBMCs. Noted subset: naive CD4+ T cells isolated by negative enrichment. The origin of this receptor is a human donor in good health. The chain employs TRBV7-3 and TRBJ2-1; 7 nucleotides line up with TRBD2. The CDR3 loop reads CASSRPAGTVDNEQFF. CDR3 in DNA: TGTGCCAGCAGTCGACCAGCGGGGACTGTCGACAATGAGCAGTTCTTC.